The clone carrying this TCR beta chain was observed many times. Its specificity is unknown. The source of the sample is a study of neurological immune-mediated disorders. Findings and caveats of the study: HTLV-1-associated myelopathy displayed the greatest TCR clonal expansion, and multiple sclerosis exhibited the smallest, lower than that of healthy controls.

TCRdb reprocessed the 5' RACE reads with MiXCR, giving one entry per CDR3 protein. The sample shows over 55,000 distinct CDR3 sequences, less than 10% of them seen only once. Time point here: longitudinal time-point 2. Germline V CDR1 and CDR2: MDHEN, SYDVKM. This CDR3 has 14 amino acids. V shed 8 bases and J shed 0 bases, with 13 bases lying between them. The chain uses TRBV28 and TRBJ1-2, with D perhaps TRBD1 (5 bases). The specimen sequenced was PBMCs. The receptor was isolated from a young man in good health. The chain's CDR3 is CASRGGAANYGYTF. The CDR3 coding sequence is TGTGCCAGCCGAGGAGGGGCCGCTAACTATGGCTACACCTTC.